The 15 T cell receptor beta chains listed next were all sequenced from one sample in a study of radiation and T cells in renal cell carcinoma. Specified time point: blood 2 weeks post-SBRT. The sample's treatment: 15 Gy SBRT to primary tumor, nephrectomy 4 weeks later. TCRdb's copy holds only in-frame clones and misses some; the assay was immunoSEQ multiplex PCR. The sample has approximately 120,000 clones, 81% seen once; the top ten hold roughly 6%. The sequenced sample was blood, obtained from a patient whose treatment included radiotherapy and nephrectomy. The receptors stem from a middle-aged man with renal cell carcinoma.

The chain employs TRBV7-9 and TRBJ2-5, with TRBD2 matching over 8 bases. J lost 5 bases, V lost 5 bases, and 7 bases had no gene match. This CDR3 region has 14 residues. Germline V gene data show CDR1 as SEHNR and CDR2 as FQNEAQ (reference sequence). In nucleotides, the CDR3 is TGTGCCAGCAGCATTAGCGGGATGTCGGAGACCCAGTACTTC. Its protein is CASSISGMSETQYF.

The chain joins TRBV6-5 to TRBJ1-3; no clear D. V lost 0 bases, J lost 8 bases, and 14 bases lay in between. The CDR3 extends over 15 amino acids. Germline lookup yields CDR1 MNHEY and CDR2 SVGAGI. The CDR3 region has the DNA TGTGCCAGCAGTTACTCGGCGGGGAGCTGGGACACCATATATTTT. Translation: CASSYSAGSWDTIYF.

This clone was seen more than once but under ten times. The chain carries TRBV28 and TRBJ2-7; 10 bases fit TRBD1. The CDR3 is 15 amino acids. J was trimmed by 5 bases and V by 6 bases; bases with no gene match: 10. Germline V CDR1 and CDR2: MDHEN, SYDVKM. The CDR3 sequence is CASRRPGQGTDEQYF. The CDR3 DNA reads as TGTGCCAGCAGGCGACCGGGACAGGGGACGGACGAGCAGTACTTC.

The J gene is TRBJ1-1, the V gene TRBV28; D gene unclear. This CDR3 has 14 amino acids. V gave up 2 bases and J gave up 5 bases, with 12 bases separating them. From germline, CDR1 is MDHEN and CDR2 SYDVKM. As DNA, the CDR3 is TGTGCCAGCAGTTTAATGAGGAGGGAAACTGAAGCTTTCTTT. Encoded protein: CASSLMRRETEAFF.

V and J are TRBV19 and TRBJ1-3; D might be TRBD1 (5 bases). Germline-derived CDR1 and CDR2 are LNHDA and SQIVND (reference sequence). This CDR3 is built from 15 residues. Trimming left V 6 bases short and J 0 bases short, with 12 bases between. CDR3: CASSMEGYSGNTIYF. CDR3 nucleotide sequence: TGTGCCAGTAGCATGGAGGGGTACTCTGGAAACACCATATATTTT.

The CDR3 coding sequence is TGTGCCAGCAGCTCCCCTAAGGGTTACGAGCAGTACTTC. Translating gives CASSSPKGYEQYF. The V and J genes are TRBV11-2 and TRBJ2-7, with D hard to call. This CDR3 comprises 13 residues. The ends were cut back, 4 bases at V and 4 bases at J, with 11 bases in the middle. Germline-derived CDR1 and CDR2 are SGHAT and FQNNGV.

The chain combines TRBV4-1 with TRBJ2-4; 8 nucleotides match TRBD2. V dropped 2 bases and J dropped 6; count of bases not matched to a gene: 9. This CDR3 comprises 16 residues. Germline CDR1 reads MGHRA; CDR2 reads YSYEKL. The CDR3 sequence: CASSQHLTSALNIQYF. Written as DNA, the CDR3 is TGCGCCAGCAGCCAACACCTGACTAGCGCGTTAAACATTCAGTACTTC.

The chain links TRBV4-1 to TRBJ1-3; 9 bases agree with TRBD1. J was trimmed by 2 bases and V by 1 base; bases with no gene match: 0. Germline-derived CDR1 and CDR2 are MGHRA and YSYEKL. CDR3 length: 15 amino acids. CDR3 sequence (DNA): TGCGCCAGCAGCCAAGGACAGGGGGCTGGAAACACCATATATTTT. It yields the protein CASSQGQGAGNTIYF.

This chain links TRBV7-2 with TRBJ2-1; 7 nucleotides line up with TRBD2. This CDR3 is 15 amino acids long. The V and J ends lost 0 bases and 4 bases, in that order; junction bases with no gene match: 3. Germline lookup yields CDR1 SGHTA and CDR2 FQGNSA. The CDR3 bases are TGTGCCAGCAGCTTAGCGTCAGCGGGGTACAATGAGCAGTTCTTC. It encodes CASSLASAGYNEQFF.

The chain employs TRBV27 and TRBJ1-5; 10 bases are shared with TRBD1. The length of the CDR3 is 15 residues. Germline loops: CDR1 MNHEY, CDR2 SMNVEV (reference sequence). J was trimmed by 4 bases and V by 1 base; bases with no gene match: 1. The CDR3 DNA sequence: TGTGCCAGCAGTTTATGGGGACAGGGGAATCAGCCCCAGCATTTT. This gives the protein CASSLWGQGNQPQHF.

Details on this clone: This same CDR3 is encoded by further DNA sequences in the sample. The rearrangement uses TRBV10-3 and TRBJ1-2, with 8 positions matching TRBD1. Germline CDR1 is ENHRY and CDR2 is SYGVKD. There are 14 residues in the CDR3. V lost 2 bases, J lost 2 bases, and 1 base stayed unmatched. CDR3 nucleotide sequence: TGTGCCATCAGTGAGGGACAGGGAAACTATGGCTACACCTTC. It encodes CAISEGQGNYGYTF.

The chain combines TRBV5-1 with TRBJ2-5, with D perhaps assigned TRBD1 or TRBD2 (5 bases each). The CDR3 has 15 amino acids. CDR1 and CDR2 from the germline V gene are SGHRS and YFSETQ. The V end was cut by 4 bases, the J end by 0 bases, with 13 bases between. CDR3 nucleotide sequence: TGCGCCAGCAGCCGCGGTGGGACGGACCAAGAGACCCAGTACTTC. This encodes CASSRGGTDQETQYF.

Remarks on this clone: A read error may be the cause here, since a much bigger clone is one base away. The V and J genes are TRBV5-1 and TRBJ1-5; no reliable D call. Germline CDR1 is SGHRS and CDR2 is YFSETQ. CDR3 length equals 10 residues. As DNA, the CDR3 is TGCGCCAGGGAGAATCCGCCCCAGCATTTT. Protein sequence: CARENPPQHF.

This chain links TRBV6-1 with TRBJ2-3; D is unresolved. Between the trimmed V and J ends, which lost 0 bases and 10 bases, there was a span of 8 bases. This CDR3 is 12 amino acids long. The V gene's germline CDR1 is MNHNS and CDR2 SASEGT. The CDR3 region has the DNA TGTGCCAGCAGTGAAGCCTTCAATCCGCAGTATTTT. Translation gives CASSEAFNPQYF.

Here the CDR3 DNA reads TGTGCCAGTAGTCCCCTCCTCTCCGCTAGTGGCGGGGTTACCTACGAGCAGTACTTC. Translated: CASSPLLSASGGVTYEQYF. This chain uses TRBV19 with TRBJ2-7; the D gene is possibly TRBD2 (6 bases). From germline, CDR1 is LNHDA and CDR2 SQIVND (reference sequence). The V end was cut by 5 bases, the J end by 2 bases, with 28 bases between. CDR3 size: 19 residues.